This T cell receptor beta chain was captured in a study of T cell responses to AZD1222 COVID-19 vaccine. Study information: Investigators merged groups given second doses at roughly 4 or roughly 12 weeks.

Between the trimmed V and J ends, which lost 3 bases and 0 bases, there was a span of 7 bases. Germline V CDR1 and CDR2: SGHRS, YFSETQ. This CDR3 contains 14 residues. TCRdb's table, derived via immunoSEQ multiplex PCR, lists solely in-frame clones and lacks some. Among 90,000 to 150,000 clones listed, approximately 90% were seen once. The chain combines TRBV5-1 with TRBJ1-3; D is uncertain. The clonotype comes from an adult in good health. Sequencing was performed on peripheral blood, taken on day 0 of AZD1222 vaccination. This chain's CDR3 is CASSSGTSGNTIYF. The CDR3 coding sequence is TGCGCCAGCAGCTCGGGCACCTCTGGAAACACCATATATTTT.